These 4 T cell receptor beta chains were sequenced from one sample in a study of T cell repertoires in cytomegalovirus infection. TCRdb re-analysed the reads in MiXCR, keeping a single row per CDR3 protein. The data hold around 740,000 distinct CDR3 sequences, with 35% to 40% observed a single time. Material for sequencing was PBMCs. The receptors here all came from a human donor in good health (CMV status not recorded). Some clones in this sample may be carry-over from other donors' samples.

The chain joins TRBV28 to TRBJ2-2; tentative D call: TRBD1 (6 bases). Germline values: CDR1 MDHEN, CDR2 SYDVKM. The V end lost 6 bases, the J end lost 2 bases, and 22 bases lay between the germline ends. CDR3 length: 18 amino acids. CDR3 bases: TGTGCCAGCAGCTCCCACCCACTATGGACAGAAAACACCGGGGAGCTGTTTTTT. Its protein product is CASSSHPLWTENTGELFF.

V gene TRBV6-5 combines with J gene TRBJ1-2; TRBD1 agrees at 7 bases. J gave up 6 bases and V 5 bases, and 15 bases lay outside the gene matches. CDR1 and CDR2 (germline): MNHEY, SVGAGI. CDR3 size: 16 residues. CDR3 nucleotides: TGTGCCAGCAGTGCATTCCCCAGCCGACAGGGACATGGCTACACCTTC. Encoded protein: CASSAFPSRQGHGYTF.

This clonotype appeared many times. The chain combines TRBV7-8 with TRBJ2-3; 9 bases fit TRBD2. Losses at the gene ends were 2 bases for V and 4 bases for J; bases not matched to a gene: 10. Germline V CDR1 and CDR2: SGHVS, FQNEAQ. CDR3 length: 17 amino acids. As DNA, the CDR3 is TGTGCCAGCAGCTTATCCAAAGGGCGGGGGGGCGCAGATACGCAGTATTTT. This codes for CASSLSKGRGGADTQYF.

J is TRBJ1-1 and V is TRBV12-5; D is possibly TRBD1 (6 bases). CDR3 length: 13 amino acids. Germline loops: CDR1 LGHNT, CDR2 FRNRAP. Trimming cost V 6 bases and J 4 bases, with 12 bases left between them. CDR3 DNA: TGTGCTAGTGGCCTTAGAGGGGGCACTGAAGCTTTCTTT. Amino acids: CASGLRGGTEAFF.